The T cell receptor beta chain under discussion was sequenced for a study of T cell clones after liver transplantation (dated by TCRdb to between 2017 and 2020). A note on the overall study: ITN030ST, the source of the samples, was a randomized trial that attempted immunosuppression withdrawal within 2 years of liver transplantation. Blood samples were taken pre-transplant, pre-randomization before withdrawal, and post-randomization after full withdrawal or failed withdrawal. As an antigen-independent comparator for the donor-reactive sequences, third party-reactive TCRbeta sequences from pre-transplant MLRs were identified as well. Tolerance was defined as complete immunosuppression withdrawal for at least one year with no rise in liver enzymes beyond twice the upper limit of normal. Three of the eight recipients were HCV-positive; the others were transplanted for non-autoimmune, non-viral indications. A cohort of 8 liver transplant recipients was studied, of whom 3 were classified as tolerant and 5 as non-tolerant. After a pre-transplant mixed lymphocyte reaction, TCRbeta sequencing was used to pinpoint donor-reactive T cell clones, which were subsequently tracked in post-transplant blood. Until randomization at 12-24 months post-transplant, subjects were given standard immunosuppression, with no induction therapy. Results the study describes overall, beyond this receptor: Donor-reactive sequences declined more than third party-reactive ones, suggesting partial antigen-specific deletion unrelated to withdrawal success. Because no allograft tissue specimens were available, donor-reactive T cells may have migrated into the graft instead of being deleted. Conclusions were preliminary, limited by small, heterogeneous patient numbers and non-standardized post-transplant time points. Low numbers of available donor cells limited the measurable donor-reactive repertoire in two subjects. A significant post-transplant decrease in circulating donor-reactive CD4 TCRbeta sequences was observed in most of the 8 subjects, irrespective of tolerance or HCV status. When repertoire turnover was taken into account, detection of donor-reactive sequences was significantly reduced in 7 of 8 subjects for CD4 and in 8 of 8 subjects for CD8.

Frozen genomic DNA underwent high-throughput TCRbeta CDR3 sequencing by immunoSEQ, including PCR amplification, mapping, bias correction and internal controls. On the study's bioinformatics: Only productive rearrangements were retained, with each unique TCRbeta sequence defined by its CDR3 nucleotide sequence together with its V and J gene. Donor-reactive sequences required at least 5-fold expansion in CFSE-low cells versus unstimulated pre-transplant cells and at least 0.01% frequency. Minimum frequency thresholds were set for each subject based on the unstimulated sample with the lowest template count, ensuring at least 90% detection power. Repertoire turnover was measured by Jensen-Shannon divergence between the top 1000 TCRbeta sequences post- and pre-transplant. Changes in detection of donor-reactive sequences were tested with two-sided Fisher's exact tests. TCRdb carries this immuneACCESS record with in-frame sequences only. Its versions omit some clonotypes, under half of them owing to an unresolved V gene in the studies checked, with the rest unexplained. V, J and clone size reflect that table, while D and trimming were determined from the DNA. The table for this sample lists tens of thousands of clones; about 92% of them were counted only once. The leading ten clones occupy less than 3% of the sample.

Details on this clone: Its antigen target is currently unknown. Base qualities were left out, and no much larger clone turns up one base away.

Trimming leaves V shorter by 1 base and J shorter by 5 bases, with the junction holding 9 bases beyond the gene matches. CDR1 and CDR2 were assigned from the germline V gene (reference sequence) as SEHNR and FQNEAQ. From the cysteine up to the phenylalanine, the CDR3 has a length of 16 residues. Kept here is only the CDR3 DNA, which spans 48 bases and is read in frame from base 1. What the time point label conveys for this sample: pre-transplant. Unstimulated PBMCs, after thawing, were stained for CD3, CD4 and CD8 and then FACS-sorted into CD3+CD4+ and CD3+CD8+ populations. Randomization to immunosuppression withdrawal applied to every one of the 8 studied subjects. Genomic DNA was isolated with the Qiagen DNeasy Blood and Tissue Kit.

Sequenced material: CD4+ T cells from blood, taken before liver transplant. The receptor comes from a human donor who received a liver transplant. The chain is made from TRBV7-9 and TRBJ2-5; 8 junctional bases match TRBD2. The DNA reads TGTGCCAGCAGCTTAGGACCGGGACTAGACTGGGAGACCCAGTACTTC. It codes for CASSLGPGLDWETQYF.